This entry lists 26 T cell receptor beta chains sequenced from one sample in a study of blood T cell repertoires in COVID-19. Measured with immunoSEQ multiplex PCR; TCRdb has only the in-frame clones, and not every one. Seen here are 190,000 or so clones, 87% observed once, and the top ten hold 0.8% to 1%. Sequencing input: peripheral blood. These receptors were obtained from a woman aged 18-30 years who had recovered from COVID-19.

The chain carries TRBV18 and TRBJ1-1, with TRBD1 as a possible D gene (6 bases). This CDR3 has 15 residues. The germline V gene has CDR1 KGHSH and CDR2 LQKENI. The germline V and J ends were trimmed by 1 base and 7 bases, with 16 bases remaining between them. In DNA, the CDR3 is TGTGCCAGCTCACCACAACAGGGCAGGAATGGTGAAGCTTTCTTT. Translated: CASSPQQGRNGEAFF.

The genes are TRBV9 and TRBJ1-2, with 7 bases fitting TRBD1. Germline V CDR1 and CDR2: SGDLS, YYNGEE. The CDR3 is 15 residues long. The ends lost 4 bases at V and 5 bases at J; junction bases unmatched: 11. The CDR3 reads CASSPIWDSLYGYTF. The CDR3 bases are TGTGCCAGCAGCCCCATCTGGGACAGCTTATATGGCTACACCTTC.

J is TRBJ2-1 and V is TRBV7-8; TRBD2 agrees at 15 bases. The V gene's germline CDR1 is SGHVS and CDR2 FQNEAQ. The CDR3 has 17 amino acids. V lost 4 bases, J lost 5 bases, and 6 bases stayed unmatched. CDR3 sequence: CASSWTSGRGVHNEQFF. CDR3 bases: TGTGCCAGCAGCTGGACTAGCGGGAGGGGTGTCCACAATGAGCAGTTCTTC. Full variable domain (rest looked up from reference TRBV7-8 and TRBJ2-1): GAGVSQSPRYKVAKRGQDVALRCDPISGHVSLFWYQQALGQGPEFLTYFQNEAQLDKSGLPSDRFFAERPEGSVSTLKIQRTQQEDSAVYLCASSWTSGRGVHNEQFFGPGTRLTVL.

This chain's CDR3 is CSAGGATGELFF. The CDR3 DNA reads TGCAGCGCTGGGGGGGCCACCGGGGAGCTGTTTTTT. The V and J genes are TRBV29-1 and TRBJ2-2; D is perhaps TRBD2 (7 bases). The germline CDR1 and CDR2 sequences are SQVTM and ANQGSEA. The CDR3 loop spans 12 amino acids. The ends were cut back, 7 bases at V and 4 bases at J, with 10 bases in the middle.

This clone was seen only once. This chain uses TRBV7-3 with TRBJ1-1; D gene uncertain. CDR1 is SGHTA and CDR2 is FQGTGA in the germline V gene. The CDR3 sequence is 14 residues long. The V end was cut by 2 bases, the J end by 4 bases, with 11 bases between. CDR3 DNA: TGTGCCAGCAGCTTAGAGGCGCCCGGCACTGAAGCTTTCTTT. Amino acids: CASSLEAPGTEAFF.

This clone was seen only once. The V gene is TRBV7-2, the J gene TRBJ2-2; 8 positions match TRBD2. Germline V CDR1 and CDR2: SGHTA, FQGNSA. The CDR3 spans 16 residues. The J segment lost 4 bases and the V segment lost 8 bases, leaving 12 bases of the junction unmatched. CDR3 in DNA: TGTGCCAGCTCCCTTCGCCGGGGGGGCGGCACCGGGGAGCTGTTTTTT. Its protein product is CASSLRRGGGTGELFF.

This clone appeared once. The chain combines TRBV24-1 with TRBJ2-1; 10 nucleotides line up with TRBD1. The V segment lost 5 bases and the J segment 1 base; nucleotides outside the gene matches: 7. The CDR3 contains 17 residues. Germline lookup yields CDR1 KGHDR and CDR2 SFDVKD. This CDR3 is CATSATGGVKSYNEQFF. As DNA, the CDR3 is TGTGCCACCAGTGCGACAGGGGGCGTTAAGTCCTACAATGAGCAGTTCTTC.

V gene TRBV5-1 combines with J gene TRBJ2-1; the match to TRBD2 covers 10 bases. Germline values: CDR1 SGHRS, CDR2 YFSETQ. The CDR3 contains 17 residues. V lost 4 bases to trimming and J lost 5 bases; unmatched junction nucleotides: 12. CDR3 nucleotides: TGCGCCAGCAGCCAAATGACTAGCGGGTACCACAACAATGAGCAGTTCTTC. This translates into CASSQMTSGYHNNEQFF.

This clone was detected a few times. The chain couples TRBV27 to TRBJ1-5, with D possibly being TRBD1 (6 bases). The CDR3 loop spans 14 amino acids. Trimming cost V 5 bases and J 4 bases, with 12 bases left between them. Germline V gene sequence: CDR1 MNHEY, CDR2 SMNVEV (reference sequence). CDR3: CASSKGQRNQPQHF. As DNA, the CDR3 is TGTGCCAGCAGTAAAGGACAGAGGAATCAGCCCCAGCATTTT.

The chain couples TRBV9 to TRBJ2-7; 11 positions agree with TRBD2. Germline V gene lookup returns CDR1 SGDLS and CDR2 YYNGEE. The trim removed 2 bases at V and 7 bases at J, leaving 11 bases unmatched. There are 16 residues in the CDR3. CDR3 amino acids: CASSVSGLAALGEQYF. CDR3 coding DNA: TGTGCCAGCAGCGTCTCGGGACTAGCGGCTTTGGGGGAGCAGTACTTC.

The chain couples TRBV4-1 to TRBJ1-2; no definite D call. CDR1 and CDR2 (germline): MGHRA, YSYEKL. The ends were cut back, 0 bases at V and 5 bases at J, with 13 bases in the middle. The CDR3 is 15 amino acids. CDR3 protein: CASSQDEKEGYGYTF. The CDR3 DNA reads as TGCGCCAGCAGCCAAGATGAAAAAGAGGGTTATGGCTACACCTTC.

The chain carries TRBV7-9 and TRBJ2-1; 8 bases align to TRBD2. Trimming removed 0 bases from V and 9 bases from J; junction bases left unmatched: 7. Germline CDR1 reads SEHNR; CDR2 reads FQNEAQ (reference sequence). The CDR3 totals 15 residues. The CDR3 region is CASSLALAGRGEQFF. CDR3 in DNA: TGTGCCAGCAGCTTAGCTTTAGCGGGAAGGGGTGAGCAGTTCTTC.

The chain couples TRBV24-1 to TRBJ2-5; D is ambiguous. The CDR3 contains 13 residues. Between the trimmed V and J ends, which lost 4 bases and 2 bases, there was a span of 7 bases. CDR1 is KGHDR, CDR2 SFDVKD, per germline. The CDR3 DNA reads TGTGCCACCAGTGAACCACAGCAAGAGACCCAGTACTTC. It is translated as CATSEPQQETQYF.

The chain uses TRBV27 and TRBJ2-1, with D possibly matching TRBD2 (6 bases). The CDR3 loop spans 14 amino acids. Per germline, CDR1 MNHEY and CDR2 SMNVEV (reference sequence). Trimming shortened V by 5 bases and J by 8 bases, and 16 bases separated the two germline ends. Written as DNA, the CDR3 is TGTGCCAGCAGTCCCTCGGGACTTTGGGATGAGCAGTTCTTC. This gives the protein CASSPSGLWDEQFF.

This CDR3 is CASSFSSTDTQYF. Written as DNA, the CDR3 is TGTGCCAGCAGTTTTTCTAGCACAGATACGCAGTATTTT. The V and J genes are TRBV12-3 or TRBV12-4 and TRBJ2-3; D gene ambiguous. The CDR3 loop spans 13 amino acids. With 3 bases removed from V and 0 bases from J, the gap between germline ends came to 4 bases.

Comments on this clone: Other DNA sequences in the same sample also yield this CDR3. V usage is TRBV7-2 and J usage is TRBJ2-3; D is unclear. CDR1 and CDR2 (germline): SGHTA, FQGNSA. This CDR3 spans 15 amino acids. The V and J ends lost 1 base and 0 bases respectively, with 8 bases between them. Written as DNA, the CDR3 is TGTGCCAGCAGCTTAGTAGCTACAAGCACAGATACGCAGTATTTT. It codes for CASSLVATSTDTQYF. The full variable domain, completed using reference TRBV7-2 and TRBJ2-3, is GAGVSQSPSNKVTEKGKDVELRCDPISGHTALYWYRQSLGQGLEFLIYFQGNSAPDKSGLPSDRFSAERTGGSVSTLTIQRTQQEDSAVYLCASSLVATSTDTQYFGPGTRLTVL.

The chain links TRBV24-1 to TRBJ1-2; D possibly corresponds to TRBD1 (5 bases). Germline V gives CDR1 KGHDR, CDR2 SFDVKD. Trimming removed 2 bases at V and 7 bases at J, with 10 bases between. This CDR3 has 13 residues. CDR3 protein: CATSDWRGFGYTF. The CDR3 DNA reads TGTGCCACCAGTGATTGGAGGGGCTTTGGCTACACCTTC.

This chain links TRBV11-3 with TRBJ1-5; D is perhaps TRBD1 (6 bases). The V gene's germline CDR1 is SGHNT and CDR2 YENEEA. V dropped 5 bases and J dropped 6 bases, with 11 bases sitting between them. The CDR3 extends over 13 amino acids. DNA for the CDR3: TGTGCCAGCAGCCCAGGGGTAAGTCAGCCCCAGCATTTT. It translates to CASSPGVSQPQHF. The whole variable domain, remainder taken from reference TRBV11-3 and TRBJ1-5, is EAGVVQSPRYKIIEKKQPVAFWCNPISGHNTLYWYLQNLGQGPELLIRYENEEAVDDSQLPKDRFSAERLKGVDSTLKIQPAELGDSAVYLCASSPGVSQPQHFGDGTRLSIL.

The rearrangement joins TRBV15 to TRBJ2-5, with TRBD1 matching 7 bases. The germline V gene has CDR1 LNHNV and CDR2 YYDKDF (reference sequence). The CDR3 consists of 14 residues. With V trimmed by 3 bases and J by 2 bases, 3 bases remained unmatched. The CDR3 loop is CATSSRDRQETQYF. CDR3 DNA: TGTGCCACCAGCAGCCGGGACAGACAAGAGACCCAGTACTTC. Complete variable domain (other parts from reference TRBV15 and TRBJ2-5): DAMVIQNPRYQVTQFGKPVTLSCSQTLNHNVMYWYQQKSSQAPKLLFHYYDKDFNNEADTPDNFQSRRPNTSFCFLDIRSPGLGDTAMYLCATSSRDRQETQYFGPGTRLLVL.

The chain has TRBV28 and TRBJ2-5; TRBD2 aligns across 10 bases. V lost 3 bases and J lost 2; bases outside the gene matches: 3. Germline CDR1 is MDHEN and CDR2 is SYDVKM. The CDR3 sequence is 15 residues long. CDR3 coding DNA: TGTGCCAGCAGTTTGGCTAGCGGGAGTCAAGAGACCCAGTACTTC. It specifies CASSLASGSQETQYF. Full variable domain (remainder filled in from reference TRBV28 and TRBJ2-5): DVKVTQSSRYLVKRTGEKVFLECVQDMDHENMFWYRQDPGLGLRLIYFSYDVKMKEKGDIPEGYSVSREKKERFSLILESASTNQTSMYLCASSLASGSQETQYFGPGTRLLVL.

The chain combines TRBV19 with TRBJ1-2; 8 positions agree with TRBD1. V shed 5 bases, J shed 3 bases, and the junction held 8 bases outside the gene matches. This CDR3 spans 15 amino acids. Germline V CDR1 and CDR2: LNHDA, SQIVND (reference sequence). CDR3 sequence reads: CASSAAGQAYYGYTF. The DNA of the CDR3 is TGTGCCAGTAGTGCGGCGGGACAGGCCTACTATGGCTACACCTTC.

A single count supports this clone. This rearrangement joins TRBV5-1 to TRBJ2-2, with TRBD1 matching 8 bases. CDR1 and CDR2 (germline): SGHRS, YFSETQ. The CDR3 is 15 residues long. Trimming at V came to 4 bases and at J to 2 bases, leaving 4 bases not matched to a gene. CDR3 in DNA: TGCGCCAGCAGCATGGACAGGGTAAACACCGGGGAGCTGTTTTTT. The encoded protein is CASSMDRVNTGELFF.

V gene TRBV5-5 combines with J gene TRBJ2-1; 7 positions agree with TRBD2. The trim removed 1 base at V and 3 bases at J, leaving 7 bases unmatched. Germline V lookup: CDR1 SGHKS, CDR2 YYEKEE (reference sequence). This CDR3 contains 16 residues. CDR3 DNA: TGTGCCAGCAGCTTGTTGGCGGGAGAGGTCTACAATGAGCAGTTCTTC. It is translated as CASSLLAGEVYNEQFF.

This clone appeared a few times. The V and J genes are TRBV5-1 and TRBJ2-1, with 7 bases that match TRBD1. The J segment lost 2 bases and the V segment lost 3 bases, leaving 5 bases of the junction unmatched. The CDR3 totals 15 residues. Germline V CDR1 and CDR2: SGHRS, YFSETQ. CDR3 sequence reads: CASSSGTDTYNEQFF. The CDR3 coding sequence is TGCGCCAGCAGCTCCGGGACAGACACCTACAATGAGCAGTTCTTC.

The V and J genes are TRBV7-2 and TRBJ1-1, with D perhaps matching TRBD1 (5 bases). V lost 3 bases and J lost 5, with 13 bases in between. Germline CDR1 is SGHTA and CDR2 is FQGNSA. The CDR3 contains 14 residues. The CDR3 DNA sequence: TGTGCCAGCAGCTTTTTCGCAGGGTCAACTGAAGCTTTCTTT. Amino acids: CASSFFAGSTEAFF.

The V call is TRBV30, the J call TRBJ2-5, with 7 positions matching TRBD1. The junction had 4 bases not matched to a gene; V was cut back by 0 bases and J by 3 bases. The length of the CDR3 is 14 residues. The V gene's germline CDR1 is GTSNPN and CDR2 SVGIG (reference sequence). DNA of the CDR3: TGTGCCTGGAGTGTAAAGGGGGCCAAAGAGACCCAGTACTTC. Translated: CAWSVKGAKETQYF.